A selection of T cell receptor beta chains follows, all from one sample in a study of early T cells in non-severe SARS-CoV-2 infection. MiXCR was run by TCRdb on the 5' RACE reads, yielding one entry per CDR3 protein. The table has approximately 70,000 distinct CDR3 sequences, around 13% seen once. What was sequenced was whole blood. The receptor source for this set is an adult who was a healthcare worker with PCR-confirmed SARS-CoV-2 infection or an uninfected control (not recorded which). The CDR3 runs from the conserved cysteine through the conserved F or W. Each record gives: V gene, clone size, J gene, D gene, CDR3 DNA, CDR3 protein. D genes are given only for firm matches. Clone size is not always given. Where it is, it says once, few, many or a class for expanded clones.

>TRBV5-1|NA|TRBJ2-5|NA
TGCGCCAGCAGTCAAAGACAGGACCCAGGGACCCAGTACTTC
CASSQRQDPGTQYF
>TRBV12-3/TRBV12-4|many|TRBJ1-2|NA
TGTGCCAGCAGTCCCGACAGATCGATGGGGTATGGCTACACCTTC
CASSPDRSMGYGYTF
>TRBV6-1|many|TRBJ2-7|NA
TGTGCCAGCAGTCCCCAAAATTGGCCCGAGCAGTACTTC
CASSPQNWPEQYF
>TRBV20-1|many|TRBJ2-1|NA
TGCAGTGCCCCTAAGGGGTCCTACAATGAGCAGTTCTTC
CSAPKGSYNEQFF
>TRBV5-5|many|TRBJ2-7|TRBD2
TGTGCCAGCAGCGTCGGGACTAGCGGGAGGATATACGAGCAGTACTTC
CASSVGTSGRIYEQYF
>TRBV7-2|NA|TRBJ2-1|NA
TGTGCCAGCAGCTATACTACTTCCCGGGGGGAGCAGTTCTTC
CASSYTTSRGEQFF
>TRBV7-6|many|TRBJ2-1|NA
TGTGCCAGCAGCTCCGCGACAGACTACAATGAGCAGTTCTTC
CASSSATDYNEQFF
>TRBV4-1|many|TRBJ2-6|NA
TGCGCCAGCAGCCGATATTCTGGGGCCAACGTCCTGACTTTC
CASSRYSGANVLTF
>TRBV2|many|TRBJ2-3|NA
TGTGCCAGCAGTGGACCTCAGGGGAACACAGATACGCAGTATTTT
CASSGPQGNTDTQYF
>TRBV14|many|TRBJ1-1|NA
TGTGCCAGCAGCAAATTTGGCCCTATGGTGGAGGAAGCTTTCTTT
CASSKFGPMVEEAFF
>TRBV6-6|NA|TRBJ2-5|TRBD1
TGTGCCAGCAGTTACTCTGAGGGGGCGGAGACCCAGTACTTC
CASSYSEGAETQYF
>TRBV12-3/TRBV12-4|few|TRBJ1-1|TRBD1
TGTGCCAGCGCACCTAACAGGGGCATGAACACTGAAGCTTTCTTT
CASAPNRGMNTEAFF
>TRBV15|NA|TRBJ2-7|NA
TGTGCCACCAGCACCGACACTCCGGGTCCCATGGAGCAGTACTTC
CATSTDTPGPMEQYF
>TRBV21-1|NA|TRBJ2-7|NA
TGTGCCAGCGCCCCTGGCAGCTCCTACGAGCAGTACTTC
CASAPGSSYEQYF
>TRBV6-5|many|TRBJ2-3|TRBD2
TGTGCCAGCAGCGCTAGCGGGGGACCTAGCACAGATACGCAGTATTTT
CASSASGGPSTDTQYF
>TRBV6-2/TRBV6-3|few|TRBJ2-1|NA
TGTGCCAGCAGGCCAGTTCTCGGATACAATGAGCAGTTCTTC
CASRPVLGYNEQFF
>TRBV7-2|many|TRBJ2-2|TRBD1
TGTGCCAGCAGGCCTGGGACAGGGTCCGGGGAGCTGTTTTTT
CASRPGTGSGELFF
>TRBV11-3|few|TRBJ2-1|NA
TGTGCCAGCAGCTTAGACCTGACAGATTCCTACAATGAGCAGTTCTTC
CASSLDLTDSYNEQFF